The present T cell receptor (beta chain) was sequenced within a study of T cell responses to AZD1222 COVID-19 vaccine (dated by TCRdb to the early 2020s). For the study in its entirety: Because spike-specific TCR depth and breadth did not differ between the two schedules, AZD1222 recipients who got a second dose at roughly 4 weeks were pooled with those who got a second dose at roughly 12 weeks. TCR sequencing covered over 230 trial participants: 207 given two doses of AZD1222 and about 26 given two doses of MenACWY control vaccine. Trial participants were enrolled into age subgroups of 18-55, 56-69 and 70-plus years, which contained about 160, 30 and 59 TCR-sequenced participants, respectively.

Findings and caveats that apply to the study as a whole: Epitopes outside the regions mutated in the B.1.351 and B.1.1.7 variants were reportedly recognized by nearly half of the unique spike-specific TCRs. In the small 56-69-year group, the increase in depth fell short of significance, most likely because of low power. CD4 TCRs associated with the vaccine covered the entire spike protein, and the dominant responses were in regions 160-218 and 743-854. Participants were mostly white British, with more females than males. The authors suggested clonal diversity may have been underestimated. A significant rise in spike-specific TCR breadth and depth was observed after two AZD1222 doses relative to day 0 and relative to MenACWY recipients. Conclusions about previously exposed vaccinees were limited because only 5 or 6 AZD1222 recipients were SARS-CoV-2 seropositive at baseline. No day 14 peak-response samples were available, so repertoires were characterized only after the peak T cell response.

The sample's time point label, in plain terms: baseline before first vaccination. Samples from vaccinated people were obtained from the UK trials COV001 and COV002, which included a single-blind randomized controlled phase 2/3 trial of AZD1222 (ChAdOx1 nCoV-19) in healthy adults. For TCRbeta chain sequencing, PBMC samples from trial participants were taken at day 0 and at day 28 after the second dose. The CDR3 regions of human TCRbeta chains were subjected to immunosequencing. The paper's processing steps were these. TCRs in the repertoires were matched against a reference library of SARS-CoV-2-specific TCRs that had been generated with the MIRA antigen-specificity platform. Breadth was defined as the fraction of unique TCRs that were SARS-CoV-2-associated, and depth was defined as the fraction of total T cells that were SARS-CoV-2-associated. Using the MIRA data, each spike-specific TCR was mapped to the spike region that the TCR reacts to and placed in a CD4 or CD8 class. Log10-transformed breadth and depth values were compared by one-way ANOVA with Sidak's multiple comparisons tests. The clones in this table, taken by TCRdb from immuneACCESS, are in-frame only. Not every clone is retained; where verified, under half of the shortfall comes from an unresolved V gene, and the cause of the rest is unknown. That table is the source of V, J and clone size, and D and trimming were worked out from the DNA. This sample holds 95,000 to 150,000 clones; over 75% were observed only once. The ten largest clones represent roughly 1.3% of the sample.

Concerning this clone itself: The antigen this receptor binds is unknown. No much larger clone exists at a distance of one base, and base qualities are not known.

The specimen was peripheral blood, collected on day 0 of AZD1222 vaccination. This receptor was taken from an adult in good health.

For the CDR3, the sequence is CASSVRLTGGAYGYTF. DNA sequence: TGTGCCAGCAGTGTACGCCTGACAGGGGGCGCATATGGCTACACCTTC. The chain is assembled from TRBV6-1 and TRBJ1-2, with 10 bases aligning to TRBD1. Based on the germline V gene, the CDR1 and CDR2 sequences are MNHNS and SASEGT. Here V drops 4 bases and J drops 5 bases, and the junction holds 10 bases not matched to any gene. Reading from cysteine to phenylalanine, the CDR3 counts 16 amino acids. Kept here is only the CDR3 DNA, which spans 48 bases and is read in frame from base 1.